This TCR beta chain was captured by sequencing in a study of blood T cell repertoires in COVID-19. Study summary: Both acute and convalescent COVID-19 samples were obtained from the United States, Italy and Spain. T cells, B-cell-depleted T cells, or PBMCs provided the cDNA or gDNA that served as material.

Between the trimmed V and J ends, which lost 3 bases and 10 bases, there was a span of 7 bases. The CDR3 runs to 11 residues. Germline CDR1 is MNHEY and CDR2 is SVGEGT. The authors' processing: Quantification of nucleated cells was approximated via reference gene primer amplification. Profiled with immunoSEQ multiplex PCR; TCRdb holds only in-frame clones, not every one. The V and J calls and clone size come from that table; D and trimming were worked out from the DNA. The top ten hold about 4.2% of the sample, which has roughly 230,000 clones, 65% to 85% seen once. This chain joins TRBV6-2 or TRBV6-3 and TRBJ1-5; the D gene is possibly TRBD1 (5 bases). The receptor's source is a man aged 50 to 59 with active or convalescent COVID-19. The sequenced material came from peripheral blood. Here the CDR3 DNA reads TGTGCCAGCAGTTATGGGGCTCCCCAGCATTTT. As protein: CASSYGAPQHF.